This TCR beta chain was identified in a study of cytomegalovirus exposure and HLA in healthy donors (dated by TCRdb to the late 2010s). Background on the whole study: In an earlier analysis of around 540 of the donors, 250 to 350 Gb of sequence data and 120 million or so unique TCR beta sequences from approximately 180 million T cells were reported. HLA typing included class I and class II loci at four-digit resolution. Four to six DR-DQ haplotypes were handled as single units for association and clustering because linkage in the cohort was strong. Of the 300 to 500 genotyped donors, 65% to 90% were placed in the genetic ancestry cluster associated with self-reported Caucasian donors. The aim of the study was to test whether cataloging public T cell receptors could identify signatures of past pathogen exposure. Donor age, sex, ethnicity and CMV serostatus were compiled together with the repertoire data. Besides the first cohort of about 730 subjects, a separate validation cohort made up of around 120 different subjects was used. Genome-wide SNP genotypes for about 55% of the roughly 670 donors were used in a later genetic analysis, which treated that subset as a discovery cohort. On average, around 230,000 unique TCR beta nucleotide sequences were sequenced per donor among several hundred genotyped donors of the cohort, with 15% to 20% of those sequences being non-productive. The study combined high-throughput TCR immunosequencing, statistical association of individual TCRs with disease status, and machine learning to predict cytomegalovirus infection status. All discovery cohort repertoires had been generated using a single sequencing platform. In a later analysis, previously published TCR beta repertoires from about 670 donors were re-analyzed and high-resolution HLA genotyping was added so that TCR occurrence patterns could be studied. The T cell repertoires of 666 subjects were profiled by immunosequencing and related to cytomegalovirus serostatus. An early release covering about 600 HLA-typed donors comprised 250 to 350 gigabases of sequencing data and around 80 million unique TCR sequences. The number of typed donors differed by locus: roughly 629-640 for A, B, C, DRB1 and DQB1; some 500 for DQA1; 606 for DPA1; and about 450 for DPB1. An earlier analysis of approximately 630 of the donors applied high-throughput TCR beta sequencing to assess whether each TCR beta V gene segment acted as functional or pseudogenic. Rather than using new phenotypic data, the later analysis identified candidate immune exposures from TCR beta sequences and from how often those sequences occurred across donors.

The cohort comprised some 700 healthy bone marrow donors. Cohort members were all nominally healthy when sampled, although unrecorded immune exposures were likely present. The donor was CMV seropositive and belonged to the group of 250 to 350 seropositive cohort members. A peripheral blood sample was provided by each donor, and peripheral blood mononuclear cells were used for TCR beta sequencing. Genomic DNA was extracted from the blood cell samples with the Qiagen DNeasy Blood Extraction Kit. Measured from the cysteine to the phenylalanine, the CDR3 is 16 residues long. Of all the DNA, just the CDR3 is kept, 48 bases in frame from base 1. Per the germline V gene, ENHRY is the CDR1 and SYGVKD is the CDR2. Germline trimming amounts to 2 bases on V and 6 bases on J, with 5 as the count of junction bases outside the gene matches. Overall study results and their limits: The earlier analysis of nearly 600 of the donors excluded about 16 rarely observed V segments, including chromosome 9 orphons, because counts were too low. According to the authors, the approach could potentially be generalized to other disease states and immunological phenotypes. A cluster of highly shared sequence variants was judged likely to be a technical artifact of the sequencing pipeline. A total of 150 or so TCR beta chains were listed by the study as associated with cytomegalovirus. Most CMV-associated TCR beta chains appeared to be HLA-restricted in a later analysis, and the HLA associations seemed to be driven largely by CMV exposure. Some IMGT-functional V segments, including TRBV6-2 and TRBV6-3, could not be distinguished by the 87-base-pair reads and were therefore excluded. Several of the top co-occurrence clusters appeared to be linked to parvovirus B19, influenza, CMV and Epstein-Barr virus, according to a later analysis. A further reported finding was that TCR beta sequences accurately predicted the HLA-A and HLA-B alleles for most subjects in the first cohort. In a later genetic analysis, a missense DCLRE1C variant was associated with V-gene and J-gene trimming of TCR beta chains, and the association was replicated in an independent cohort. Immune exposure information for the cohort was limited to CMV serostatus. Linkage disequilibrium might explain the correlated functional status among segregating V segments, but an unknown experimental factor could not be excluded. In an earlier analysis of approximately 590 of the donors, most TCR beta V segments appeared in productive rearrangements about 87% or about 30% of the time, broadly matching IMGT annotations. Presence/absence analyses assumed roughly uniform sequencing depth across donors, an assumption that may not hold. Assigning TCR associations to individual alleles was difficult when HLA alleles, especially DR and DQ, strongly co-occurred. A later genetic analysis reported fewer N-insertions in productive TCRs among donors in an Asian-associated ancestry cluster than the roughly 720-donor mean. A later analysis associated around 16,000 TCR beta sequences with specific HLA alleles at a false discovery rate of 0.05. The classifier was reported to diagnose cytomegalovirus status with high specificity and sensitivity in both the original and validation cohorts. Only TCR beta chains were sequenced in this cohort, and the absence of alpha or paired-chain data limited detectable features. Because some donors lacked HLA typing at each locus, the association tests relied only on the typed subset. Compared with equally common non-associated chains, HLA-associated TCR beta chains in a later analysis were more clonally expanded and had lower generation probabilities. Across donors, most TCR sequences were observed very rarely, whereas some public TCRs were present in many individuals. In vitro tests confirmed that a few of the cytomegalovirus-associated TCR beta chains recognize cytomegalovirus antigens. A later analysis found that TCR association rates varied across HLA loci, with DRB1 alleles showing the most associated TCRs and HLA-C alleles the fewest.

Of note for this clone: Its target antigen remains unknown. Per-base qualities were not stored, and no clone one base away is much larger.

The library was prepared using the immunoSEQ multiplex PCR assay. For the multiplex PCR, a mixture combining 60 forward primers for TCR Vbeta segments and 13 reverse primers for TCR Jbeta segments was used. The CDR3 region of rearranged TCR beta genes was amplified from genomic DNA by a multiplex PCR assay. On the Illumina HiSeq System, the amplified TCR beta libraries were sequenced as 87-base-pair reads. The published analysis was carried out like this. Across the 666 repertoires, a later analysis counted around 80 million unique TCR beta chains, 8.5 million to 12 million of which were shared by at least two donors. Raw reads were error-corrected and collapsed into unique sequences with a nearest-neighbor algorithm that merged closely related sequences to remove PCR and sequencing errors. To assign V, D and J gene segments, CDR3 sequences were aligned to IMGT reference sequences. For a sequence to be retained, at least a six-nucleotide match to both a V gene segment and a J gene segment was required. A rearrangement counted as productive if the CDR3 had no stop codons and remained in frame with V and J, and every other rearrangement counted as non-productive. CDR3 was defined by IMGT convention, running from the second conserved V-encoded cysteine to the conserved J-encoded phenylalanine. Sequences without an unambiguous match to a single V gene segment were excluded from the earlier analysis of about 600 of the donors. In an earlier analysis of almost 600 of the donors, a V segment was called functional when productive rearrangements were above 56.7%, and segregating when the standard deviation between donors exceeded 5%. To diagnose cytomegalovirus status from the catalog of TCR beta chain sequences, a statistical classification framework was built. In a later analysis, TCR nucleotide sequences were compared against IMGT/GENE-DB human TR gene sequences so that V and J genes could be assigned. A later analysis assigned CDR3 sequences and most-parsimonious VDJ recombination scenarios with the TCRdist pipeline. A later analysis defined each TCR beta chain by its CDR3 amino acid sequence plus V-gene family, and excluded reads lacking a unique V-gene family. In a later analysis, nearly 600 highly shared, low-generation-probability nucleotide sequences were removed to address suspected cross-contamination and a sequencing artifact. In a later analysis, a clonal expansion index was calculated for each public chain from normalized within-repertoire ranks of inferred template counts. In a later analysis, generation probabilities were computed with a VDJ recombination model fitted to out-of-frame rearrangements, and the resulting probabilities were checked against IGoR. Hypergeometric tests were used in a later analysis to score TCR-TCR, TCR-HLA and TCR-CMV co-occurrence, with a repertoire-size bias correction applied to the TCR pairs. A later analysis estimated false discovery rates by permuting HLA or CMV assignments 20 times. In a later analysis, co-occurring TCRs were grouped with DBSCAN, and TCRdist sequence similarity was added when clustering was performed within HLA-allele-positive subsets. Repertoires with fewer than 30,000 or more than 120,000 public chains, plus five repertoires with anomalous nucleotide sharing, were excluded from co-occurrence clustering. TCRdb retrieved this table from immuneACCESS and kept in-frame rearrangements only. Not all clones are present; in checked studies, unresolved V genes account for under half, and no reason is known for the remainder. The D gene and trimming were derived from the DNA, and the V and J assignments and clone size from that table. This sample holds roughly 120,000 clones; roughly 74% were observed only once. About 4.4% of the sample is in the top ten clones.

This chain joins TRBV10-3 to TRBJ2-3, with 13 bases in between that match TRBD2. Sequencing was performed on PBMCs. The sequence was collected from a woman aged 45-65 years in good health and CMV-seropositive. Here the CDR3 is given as CAISETSGGAEDTQYF. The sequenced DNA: TGTGCCATCAGTGAGACTAGCGGGGGGGCCGAGGATACGCAGTATTTT.